The entry below describes one T cell receptor (beta chain). There are many counts of this clonotype. Its antigen remains unidentified. Base qualities are not provided; no much larger clone lies one nucleotide away. These data come from a study of T cells in Graves' hyperthyroidism and ophthalmopathy (dated by TCRdb to about 2019). Regarding the complete study: Peripheral blood was collected at initial diagnosis, before any treatment. TCR V-J signatures able to tell the groups apart were searched for in a discovery cohort of 100 patients, of whom more than 40 had Graves' ophthalmopathy and about 60 had stable Graves' hyperthyroidism. Whether ophthalmopathy could be predicted prospectively was tested in an independent validation cohort made up of under 20 hyperthyroidism patients plus 17 patients who later progressed to ophthalmopathy. For training and testing, the 110 or so patients in the discovery cohort were randomly divided in a 7:3 ratio. The study also compared thyroid tissue and blood T-cell repertoires from several Graves' hyperthyroidism patients. After blood sampling, hyperthyroidism patients were treated with methimazole at a starting dose of 30 mg daily, and ophthalmopathy patients were treated with high-dose intravenous methylprednisolone. The paper reports TCR Vbeta CDR3 sequencing of fewer than 150 peripheral blood samples: approximately 41 ophthalmopathy, fewer than 85 hyperthyroidism and some 17 progressor patients. Results and caveats for the whole study, not just this receptor: A model built on a 13 V-J signature distinguished ophthalmopathy from stable hyperthyroidism, reaching roughly 88% sensitivity and around 81% specificity in cross-validation and 80%/75% in testing. Most expanded thyroid clonotypes (frequency above 0.001) were also found in blood, which suggests that blood repertoires may mirror thyroid immune responses. During validation, the model predicted progression to ophthalmopathy a median of around six months ahead of onset, with roughly 65% sensitivity and 72% to 80% specificity. No statistical method was used to set the sample size in advance, and investigators knew the group allocation.

The TCR beta CDR3 regions were amplified from the RNA transcripts. A first-round RT-PCR of the TCR CDR3 used the HTBI primer set with the Qiagen OneStep RT-PCR kit. The libraries were constructed in a second round of multiplex PCR and then size-selected and purified. Libraries were sequenced paired-end with 100 bp reads on an Illumina HiSeq2000. From the authors' description of their analysis: SOAPnuke was used to process the raw data, throwing out any read that contained adapters or uncalled bases, had a mean Phred below 15, or lacked an exact constant-primer or identifier match. COPE v1.2.5 was used to merge the high-quality paired reads, and each unique nucleotide sequence was defined as a clonotype. MiTCR v1.1 was used to align the clonotypes against IMGT TRBV, TRBD and TRBJ reference segments. Only V-J combinations with frequency above 0.0001, covering about 99% of repertoires, were analysed. A TCS score was defined as the ratio between F50 (clonal expansion) and ExV (chaos), using BLOSUM62-based TCRdist between CDR3 peptides within each V-J. Welch's t-statistics and random forest reduced roughly 530 V-J features to 10 to 15, which were used in a naive Bayes classifier (R e1071). The public reads were reanalyzed by TCRdb: fastp trimming at Q25, MiXCR alignment, in-frame beta chains only. Rows with a matching CDR3 protein are joined into one entry that keeps the most common DNA and genes. TCRdb's processing, not the authors' own work, is the source of the V and J calls. This sample comprises 310,000 or so distinct CDR3 sequences, over 15% of them detected only once. Around 58% of the sample comes from the top ten.

Ophthalmopathy patients had moderately to severely active disease, Clinical Activity Score of at least 3, NOSPECS grade of at least 4, and duration under 3 months. The study excluded patients with uncontrolled infections, other autoimmune diseases, pregnancy or lactation. Clinical symptoms, serum thyroxine and TRAb, thyroid ultrasound, and orbital computed tomography formed the basis for the diagnoses. PBMCs were separated from approximately 9.9 ml of fresh peripheral blood using Ficoll-Paque density gradient centrifugation. Trizol reagent was used to extract total RNA, and RNA quality was then checked on an Agilent 2100 Bioanalyzer. The material sequenced was blood. The TCR comes from a woman aged 55-69 years with Graves' ophthalmopathy.

Here the CDR3 is given as CASSPYGANSGNTIYF. The nucleotides are TGTGCCAGCAGTCCTTATGGGGCTAACTCTGGAAACACCATATATTTT. The chain couples TRBV28 to TRBJ1-3, and the D gene may be TRBD1, 5 bases matching. The junction carries 14 bases between V and J, which are trimmed by 5 bases and 0 bases respectively. Including cysteine and phenylalanine, the CDR3 has 16 amino acids. Only the CDR3 portion is preserved as DNA: 48 bases, with reading frame beginning at the first base. Per the germline V gene, MDHEN is the CDR1 and SYDVKM is the CDR2.